These 13 T cell receptor beta chains originate from one sample sequenced in a study of response to subunit inactivated influenza vaccine. Each CDR3 protein is one row after TCRdb ran MiXCR on the RT-PCR reads. The sample lists hundreds of thousands of distinct CDR3 sequences, approximately 18% occurring once. The specimen comprised PBMCs from blood, sampled more than 4 days after vaccination. Source of these receptors: a man aged 50 to 59 who received an inactivated influenza vaccine.

Points on this clonotype: One junction end does not reproduce the germline sequence, and a read error may be involved. This sequence joins TRBV4-1 and TRBJ2-2; the D gene is possibly TRBD2 (5 bases). This CDR3 is 15 amino acids long. In germline, CDR1 is MGHRA, CDR2 YSYEKL. CDR3 sequence: CASSQETLFPGELIF. In DNA, the CDR3 is TGCGCCAGCAGCCAAGAAACCTTATTCCCCGGGGAGCTGATTTTT.

This clonotype came up a few times. The V call is TRBV28, the J call TRBJ1-5; TRBD1 might be the D (6 bases). This CDR3 comprises 12 residues. Germline V CDR1 and CDR2: MDHEN, SYDVKM. With 8 bases removed from V and 3 bases from J, the gap between germline ends came to 8 bases. CDR3 DNA: TGTGCCAGCCGGGGGCCCAATCAGCCCCAGCATTTT. This codes for CASRGPNQPQHF.

The V gene is TRBV20-1, the J gene TRBJ2-1; D possibly uses TRBD1 or TRBD2 (5 bases each). Germline V CDR1 and CDR2: DFQATT, SNEGSKA (reference sequence). The length of the CDR3 is 13 residues. The ends were cut back, 3 bases at V and 9 bases at J, with 15 bases in the middle. CDR3 loop: CSASSTFGGEQFF. The CDR3 region has the DNA TGCAGTGCTAGTTCGACGTTTGGGGGTGAGCAGTTCTTC.

The rearrangement uses TRBV12-3 or TRBV12-4 and TRBJ1-5, with 8 bases aligning to TRBD1. The CDR3 has 14 residues. V shed 3 bases and J 6 bases; nucleotides not matched to a gene: 4. The CDR3 sequence: CASSFLTGVQPQHF. The CDR3 DNA sequence: TGTGCCAGCAGTTTTTTGACAGGGGTTCAGCCCCAGCATTTT.

The CDR3 region has the DNA TGTGCCAGCAGCCTGCTGGACAGGGCGATGGGCGGCTACACCTTC. Protein sequence: CASSLLDRAMGGYTF. This chain connects TRBV11-2 to TRBJ1-2, with TRBD1 matching 8 bases. The CDR3 is made up of 15 amino acids. CDR1 and CDR2 from the germline V gene are SGHAT and FQNNGV. J lost 8 bases, V lost 5 bases, and 13 bases had no gene match.

This clonotype has a handful of counts. V gene TRBV6-2 or TRBV6-3 combines with J gene TRBJ2-1; 12 bases line up with TRBD2. The J segment lost 4 bases and the V segment lost 5 bases, leaving 6 bases of the junction unmatched. This CDR3 is built from 16 residues. The germline CDR1 and CDR2 sequences are MNHEY and SVGEGT. CDR3 DNA: TGTGCCAGCAGTCGGTCTAGCGGGAGGGCTTACAATGAGCAGTTCTTC. Translating gives CASSRSSGRAYNEQFF.

The CDR3 spells CSARGPNRSGEQYF. The DNA of the CDR3 is TGCAGTGCTAGGGGGCCGAACCGGAGCGGCGAGCAGTACTTC. The chain uses TRBV20-1 and TRBJ2-7, with D possibly called TRBD1 or TRBD2 (5 bases each). The germline V gene has CDR1 DFQATT and CDR2 SNEGSKA (reference sequence). The CDR3 totals 14 residues. V was clipped by 3 bases and J by 6 bases, with 18 bases between them.

The V gene is TRBV20-1, the J gene TRBJ2-1; TRBD1 or TRBD2 may be the D gene (5 bases each). Trimming shortened V by 2 bases and J by 2 bases, and 10 bases separated the two germline ends. Germline V gene sequence: CDR1 DFQATT, CDR2 SNEGSKA (reference sequence). There are 14 residues in the CDR3. DNA of the CDR3: TGCAGTGCTAGATCCGGGACCCCCTACAATGAGCAGTTCTTC. It yields the protein CSARSGTPYNEQFF.

The chain uses TRBV7-3 and TRBJ2-7; weak D call: TRBD1 (6 bases). The CDR3 has 14 amino acids. Trimming took off 5 bases at V and 0 bases at J, with 11 bases between the two ends. Germline CDR1 and CDR2: SGHTA and FQGTGA. CDR3 loop: CASSPTGLSYEQYF. The CDR3 DNA reads TGTGCCAGCAGCCCGACAGGACTCTCCTACGAGCAGTACTTC.

This clonotype was counted a few times. The rearrangement joins TRBV20-1 to TRBJ2-3; 11 bases match TRBD2. J gave up 2 bases and V 2 bases, and 12 bases lay outside the gene matches. CDR3 length equals 18 residues. CDR1 is DFQATT and CDR2 is SNEGSKA in the germline V gene (reference sequence). The CDR3 bases are TGCAGTGCTAGATTGGGGCTAGCGGGGGGAAAATTCACAGATACGCAGTATTTT. Translation: CSARLGLAGGKFTDTQYF.

This clonotype was detected ten times or more. The rearrangement links TRBV7-3 to TRBJ2-7; tentatively, D is TRBD2 (7 bases). There are 14 residues in the CDR3. Germline CDR1 reads SGHTA; CDR2 reads FQGTGA. The V end lost 5 bases, the J end lost 7 bases, and 18 bases lay between the germline ends. The CDR3 loop is CASSQEGGDVEQYF. CDR3 nucleotide sequence: TGTGCCAGCAGCCAGGAAGGGGGGGATGTGGAGCAGTACTTC.

For this clonotype: The junction differs from germline at one of its ends, possibly a read error. The chain carries TRBV20-1 and TRBJ2-5; 10 bases line up with TRBD2. Germline V lookup: CDR1 DFQATT, CDR2 SNEGSKA (reference sequence). The CDR3 loop spans 15 amino acids. DNA of the CDR3: TGCACTGCTAGAAATAGCGGGAGGACCGGAGAGACCCAGTACTTC. It encodes CTARNSGRTGETQYF.

This clonotype was seen a handful of times. This chain uses TRBV10-3 with TRBJ2-1; 8 bases are a match to TRBD2. Germline CDR1 reads ENHRY; CDR2 reads SYGVKD. The V segment lost 10 bases and the J segment 6 bases; nucleotides outside the gene matches: 11. The length of the CDR3 is 14 residues. CDR3 protein: CATRRGGNGNEQFF. For the CDR3, the DNA is TGTGCCACCCGTCGGGGGGGCAATGGCAATGAGCAGTTCTTC.